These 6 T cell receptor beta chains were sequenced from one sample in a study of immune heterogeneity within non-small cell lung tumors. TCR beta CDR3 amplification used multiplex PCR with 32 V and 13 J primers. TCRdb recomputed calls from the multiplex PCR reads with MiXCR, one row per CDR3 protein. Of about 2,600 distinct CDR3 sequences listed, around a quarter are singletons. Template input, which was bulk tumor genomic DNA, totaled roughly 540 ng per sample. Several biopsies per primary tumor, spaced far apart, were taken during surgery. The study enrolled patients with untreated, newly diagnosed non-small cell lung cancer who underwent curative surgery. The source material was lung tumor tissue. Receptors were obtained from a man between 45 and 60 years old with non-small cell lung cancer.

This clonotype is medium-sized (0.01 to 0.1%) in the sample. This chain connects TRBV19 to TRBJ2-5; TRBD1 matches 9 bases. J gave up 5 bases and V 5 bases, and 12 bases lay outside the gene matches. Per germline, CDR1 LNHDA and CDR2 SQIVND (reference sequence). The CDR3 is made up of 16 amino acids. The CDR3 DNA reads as TGTGCCAGTAGTTCCCCGGGACAGGGCGTGTTGGAGACCCAGTACTTC. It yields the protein CASSSPGQGVLETQYF.

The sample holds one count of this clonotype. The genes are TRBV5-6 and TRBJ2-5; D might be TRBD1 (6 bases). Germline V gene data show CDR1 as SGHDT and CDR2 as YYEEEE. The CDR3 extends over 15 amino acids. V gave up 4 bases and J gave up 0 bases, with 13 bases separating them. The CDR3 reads CASSPGQGNQETQYF. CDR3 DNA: TGTGCCAGCAGCCCGGGACAAGGGAACCAAGAGACCCAGTACTTC.

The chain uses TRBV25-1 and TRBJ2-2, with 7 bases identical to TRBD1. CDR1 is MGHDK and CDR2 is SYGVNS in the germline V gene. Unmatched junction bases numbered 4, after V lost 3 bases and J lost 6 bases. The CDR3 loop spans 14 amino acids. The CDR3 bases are TGTGCCAGCAGTGACTTACAGGGGCCCGGGGAGCTGTTTTTT. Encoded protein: CASSDLQGPGELFF.

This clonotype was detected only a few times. This CDR3 is CASSRDRDTEAFF. Written as DNA, the CDR3 is TGTGCCAGCAGCCGGGACAGGGACACTGAAGCTTTCTTT. The chain has TRBV2 and TRBJ1-1; 9 bases are a match to TRBD1. Germline V CDR1 and CDR2: SNHLY, FYNNEI. This CDR3 is built from 13 residues. V dropped 6 bases and J dropped 3; count of bases not matched to a gene: 2.

This CDR3 is CASSGRKSNQPQHF. The CDR3 DNA sequence: TGTGCCAGCAGTGGGAGGAAGAGCAATCAGCCCCAGCATTTT. The rearrangement uses TRBV28 and TRBJ1-5, with D unresolved. The CDR3 spans 14 residues. Between the trimmed V and J ends, which lost 5 bases and 1 base, there was a span of 9 bases. Germline CDR1 reads MDHEN; CDR2 reads SYDVKM. Based on the CDR3 plus reference TRBV28 and TRBJ1-5, the full variable domain is DVKVTQSSRYLVKRTGEKVFLECVQDMDHENMFWYRQDPGLGLRLIYFSYDVKMKEKGDIPEGYSVSREKKERFSLILESASTNQTSMYLCASSGRKSNQPQHFGDGTRLSIL.

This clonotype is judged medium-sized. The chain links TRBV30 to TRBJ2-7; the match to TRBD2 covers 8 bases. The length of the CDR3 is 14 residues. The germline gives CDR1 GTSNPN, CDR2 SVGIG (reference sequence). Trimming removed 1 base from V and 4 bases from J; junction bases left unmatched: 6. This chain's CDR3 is CAWSGTSGDYEQYF. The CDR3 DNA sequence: TGTGCCTGGAGTGGAACTAGCGGAGATTACGAGCAGTACTTC. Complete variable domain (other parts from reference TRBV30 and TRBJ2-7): SQTIHQWPATLVQPVGSPLSLECTVEGTSNPNLYWYRQAAGRGLQLLFYSVGIGQISSEVPQNLSASRPQDRQFILSSKKLLLSDSGFYLCAWSGTSGDYEQYFGPGTRLTVT.